These 17 T cell receptor beta chains were all obtained from the same sample, sequenced in a study of identical twins. TCRdb independently ran MiXCR on the 5' RACE reads; one entry per CDR3 protein. The sample comprises some 240,000 distinct CDR3 sequences, about 10% of which are singletons, and more than 8% rests with the top ten. Sequencing used memory T cells sorted from blood. The source is a man in his forties or fifties in good health.

This clonotype has at least ten counts. This chain connects TRBV7-2 to TRBJ1-5; D gene unclear. This CDR3 is built from 13 residues. Trimming left V 1 base short and J 5 bases short, with 6 bases between. Germline CDR1 reads SGHTA; CDR2 reads FQGNSA. CDR3 sequence (DNA): TGTGCCAGCAGCTTAGGGGTGGATCAGCCCCAGCATTTT. Translated, it gives CASSLGVDQPQHF.

This clonotype was seen only a few times. The chain is built from TRBV30 and TRBJ1-5; D is unclear. Trimming pared 1 base from V and 0 bases from J, leaving 10 bases between. CDR3 length: 15 residues. Germline V CDR1 and CDR2: GTSNPN, SVGIG (reference sequence). The chain's CDR3 is CAWSGGGNSNQPQHF. As DNA, the CDR3 is TGTGCCTGGAGTGGTGGAGGTAATAGCAATCAGCCCCAGCATTTT. Variable domain in full (rest from reference TRBV30 and TRBJ1-5): SQTIHQWPATLVQPVGSPLSLECTVEGTSNPNLYWYRQAAGRGLQLLFYSVGIGQISSEVPQNLSASRPQDRQFILSSKKLLLSDSGFYLCAWSGGGNSNQPQHFGDGTRLSIL.

The table lists this clonotype with a few counts. This rearrangement joins TRBV4-2 to TRBJ1-3; D gene uncertain. The V and J ends lost 0 bases and 2 bases respectively, with 8 bases between them. Germline-derived CDR1 and CDR2 are LGHNA and YNFKEQ. The CDR3 sequence is 15 residues long. The CDR3 DNA follows: TGTGCCAGCAGCCAAGAGGCAGCTCCTGGAAACACCATATATTTT. Translating gives CASSQEAAPGNTIYF.

This clonotype was observed at least ten times. J is TRBJ2-2 and V is TRBV10-2, with 7 bases lining up with TRBD2. Losses at the gene ends were 4 bases for V and 5 bases for J; bases not matched to a gene: 4. The CDR3 runs 14 residues. From germline, CDR1 is WSHSY and CDR2 SAAADI. Here the CDR3 DNA reads TGCGCCAGCAGTGTTAGGCGGGGGACCGGGGAGCTGTTTTTT. It specifies CASSVRRGTGELFF.

This clonotype was seen ten or more times. The chain combines TRBV29-1 with TRBJ1-2; tentatively, D is TRBD1 (6 bases). The V end lost 6 bases, the J end lost 3 bases, and 20 bases lay between the germline ends. CDR3 length: 15 amino acids. Germline V gene sequence: CDR1 SQVTM, CDR2 ANQGSEA. This chain's CDR3 is CSVVTGYLKDYGYTF. For the CDR3, the DNA is TGCAGCGTAGTGACAGGATACCTAAAGGACTATGGCTACACCTTC.

V is TRBV19 and J is TRBJ2-1; 10 nucleotides match TRBD2. V dropped 9 bases and J dropped 6; count of bases not matched to a gene: 14. Germline CDR1 and CDR2: LNHDA and SQIVND (reference sequence). This CDR3 comprises 16 residues. CDR3 protein: CASSITRTSGTNEQFF. CDR3 sequence (DNA): TGTGCCAGCAGCATTACACGGACTAGCGGAACCAATGAGCAGTTCTTC.

This clonotype was seen a few times. The chain has TRBV5-1 and TRBJ2-1, with D possibly being TRBD1 or TRBD2 (5 bases each). Per the germline V gene, CDR1 is SGHRS and CDR2 is YFSETQ. V gave up 4 bases and J gave up 8 bases, with 19 bases separating them. CDR3 length: 15 amino acids. The CDR3 region has the DNA TGCGCCAGCAGCCTTGCCGCCCGGGGCGGCCATGAGCAGTTCTTC. Encoded protein: CASSLAARGGHEQFF.

This clonotype was recorded at least ten times. This rearrangement joins TRBV2 to TRBJ2-1, with 11 bases matching TRBD2. The germline gives CDR1 SNHLY, CDR2 FYNNEI. This CDR3 has 17 residues. With 5 bases clipped from V and 4 bases from J, the junction kept 10 bases outside the gene matches. CDR3 protein: CASSPRRLAGIYNEQFF. The DNA for the CDR3 is TGTGCCAGCAGTCCAAGGCGACTAGCGGGAATATACAATGAGCAGTTCTTC.

This clonotype has a handful of counts. The V and J genes are TRBV15 and TRBJ1-4, with 7 bases identical to TRBD1. The CDR3 spans 16 residues. Germline V gives CDR1 LNHNV, CDR2 YYDKDF (reference sequence). The junction had 6 bases not matched to a gene; V was cut back by 5 bases and J by 0 bases. The CDR3 region is CATSRDSPATNEKLFF. The CDR3 region has the DNA TGTGCCACCAGCCGGGACAGCCCTGCAACTAATGAAAAACTGTTTTTT.

This clonotype was recorded at least ten times. As DNA, the CDR3 is TGTGCCAGCAGCCACGGGCGGGACTTCGGAGAGCAGTTCTTC. Amino acid sequence: CASSHGRDFGEQFF. J is TRBJ2-1 and V is TRBV7-9; the D gene is possibly TRBD2 (6 bases). Germline-derived CDR1 and CDR2 are SEHNR and FQNEAQ (reference sequence). The V gene lost 5 bases and the J gene lost 10 bases, with 18 bases spanning the gap. The CDR3 is 14 residues long.

The rearrangement uses TRBV2 and TRBJ2-5; D is perhaps TRBD2 (6 bases). This CDR3 spans 12 amino acids. CDR1 and CDR2 (germline): SNHLY, FYNNEI. Trimming removed 10 bases at V and 4 bases at J, with 13 bases between. The CDR3 DNA reads TGTGCCATAAGGATGGAGGGAGAGACCCAGTACTTC. It translates to CAIRMEGETQYF.

Many counts were recorded for this clonotype. The rearrangement joins TRBV2 to TRBJ2-3, with D maybe TRBD2 (5 bases). This CDR3 contains 15 residues. Trimming stripped 3 bases from V and 7 bases from J, with 17 bases between. The germline V gene encodes CDR1 SNHLY and CDR2 FYNNEI. The chain's CDR3 is CASSEGTGRAHTQYF. DNA for the CDR3: TGTGCCAGCAGTGAGGGAACGGGAAGAGCGCATACGCAGTATTTT.

This clonotype occurred many times. This chain links TRBV7-8 with TRBJ1-1; D ambiguous. The CDR3 extends over 15 amino acids. Trimming left V 1 base short and J 1 base short, with 10 bases between. The germline V gene encodes CDR1 SGHVS and CDR2 FQNEAQ. The CDR3 bases are TGTGCCAGCAGCTTAGAACAGACGCAGAACACTGAAGCTTTCTTT. Its protein is CASSLEQTQNTEAFF.

This clonotype has just one count. The chain employs TRBV5-4 and TRBJ2-3; D call uncertain. CDR3 length: 14 residues. CDR1 and CDR2 from the germline V gene are SGHNT and YYREEE (reference sequence). V was clipped by 1 base and J by 6 bases, with 12 bases between them. CDR3 residues: CASSLIDSGDTQYF. CDR3 coding DNA: TGTGCCAGCAGCTTGATCGACTCCGGGGATACGCAGTATTTT.

This clonotype was seen more than once but under ten times. V and J are TRBV20-1 and TRBJ1-2; TRBD1 aligns across 10 bases. Per the germline V gene, CDR1 is DFQATT and CDR2 is SNEGSKA (reference sequence). This CDR3 has 16 amino acids. With 0 bases clipped from V and 3 bases from J, the junction kept 7 bases outside the gene matches. The chain's CDR3 is CSARDSGQGIHYGYTF. DNA of the CDR3: TGCAGTGCTAGAGATTCGGGACAGGGGATCCACTATGGCTACACCTTC.

V usage is TRBV12-3 or TRBV12-4 and J usage is TRBJ2-7; 9 bases line up with TRBD1. V was clipped by 4 bases and J by 12 bases; unmatched bases: 7. There are 12 residues in the CDR3. CDR3 protein: CASSYGTGQRYF. The CDR3 nucleotides are TGTGCCAGCAGTTATGGGACAGGGCAGAGGTACTTC.

This clonotype was observed a few times. This chain connects TRBV11-1 to TRBJ2-1; maybe TRBD2 (7 bases). CDR3 size: 18 residues. The V end lost 5 bases, the J end lost 8 bases, and 28 bases lay between the germline ends. Germline CDR1 is SGHAT and CDR2 is FQDESV (reference sequence). The DNA for the CDR3 is TGTGCCAGCAGCCTCCTTGCGGTGCGGGGGACCCACAGGGATGAGCAGTTCTTC. It codes for CASSLLAVRGTHRDEQFF.